The source of this T cell receptor (beta chain) is a study of blood T cell repertoires in COVID-19. CDR3 length equals 13 residues. Looked up from germline, CDR1 is SGHDN and CDR2 is FVKESK. V lost 4 bases to trimming and J lost 5 bases, with 9 bases between them. Here immunoSEQ multiplex PCR was the method, and the copy in TCRdb shows in-frame clones only, minus some. The sample has tens of thousands of clones, about four fifths seen once. This chain joins TRBV14 and TRBJ1-5; a weak D match, TRBD1 (5 bases). This clonotype originated in a middle-aged woman with acute COVID-19. The material sequenced was PBMCs or T cells enriched from blood (not recorded which). The CDR3 here is CASSPRGDQPQHF. Here the CDR3 DNA reads TGTGCCAGCAGCCCGCGGGGGGATCAGCCCCAGCATTTT.